Listed here is a single T cell receptor (beta chain). Antigen: not known. These data are taken from a study of T cell responses to AZD1222 COVID-19 vaccine. In the study overall: It was second doses at about 4 or about 12 weeks that were pooled. Whole-study findings and limits: Of spike-specific TCRs, nearly half reportedly target regions left unmutated in variants. The donor group comprised mostly white British people and more females; the analysis possibly underestimated clonal diversity. After the peak T cell response, and only then, were repertoires sampled.

The protocol was immunoSEQ multiplex PCR, while the TCRdb copy is restricted to in-frame clones and leaves out a portion. The data show some 130,000 clones, with 89% seen just once and 5.5% to 7% held by the top ten. Germline CDR1 MNHNS, CDR2 SASEGT. Losses at the gene ends were 1 base for V and 7 bases for J; bases not matched to a gene: 6. The CDR3 is 15 amino acids. The chain links TRBV6-1 to TRBJ1-5, with 8 bases that match TRBD1. The sequencing here drew on peripheral blood, taken on day 0 of AZD1222 vaccination. The receptor's source is an adult in good health. The CDR3 DNA sequence: TGTGCCAGCAGTGAAGACCAGGGGGCCCGGCAGCCCCAGCATTTT. It specifies CASSEDQGARQPQHF.